Listed here are 23 T cell receptor beta chains from one sample, sequenced in a study of shared clonotypes between healthy human individuals. TCRdb keeps only in-frame clones here, not all; method: immunoSEQ multiplex PCR. The sample comprises millions of clones, just over 90% of which are singletons, and 0.11% to 0.15% rests with the top ten. The sequencing input was naive CD4+ T cells sorted from blood. Subset indicated: CD45RA+ positively selected. Receptors were obtained from a man aged 18-30 years in good health.

The chain combines TRBV19 with TRBJ1-1; 11 bases are a match to TRBD1. V gave up 3 bases and J gave up 4 bases; unmatched junction bases: 10. CDR3 length: 17 amino acids. Germline-derived CDR1 and CDR2 are LNHDA and SQIVND (reference sequence). CDR3 residues: CASSIIRDRGFGTEAFF. CDR3 nucleotide sequence: TGTGCCAGTAGTATCATCCGGGACAGGGGGTTCGGCACTGAAGCTTTCTTT.

This chain connects TRBV19 to TRBJ1-1, with D unresolved. Trimming stripped 2 bases from V and 6 bases from J, with 19 bases between. CDR1 is LNHDA and CDR2 is SQIVND in the germline V gene (reference sequence). The CDR3 covers 16 residues. CDR3 DNA sequence: TGTGCCAGTAGTATACTTGGGTTGCAGAAACAATCTGAAGCTTTCTTT. This gives the protein CASSILGLQKQSEAFF.

In DNA, the CDR3 is TGTGCCAGCAGTAGCCGAGGCGGAGGTGAAAAACTGTTTTTT. This translates into CASSSRGGGEKLFF. The chain joins TRBV6-1 to TRBJ1-4; no clear D gene. Trimming cost V 5 bases and J 7 bases, with 14 bases left between them. Looked up from germline, CDR1 is MNHNS and CDR2 is SASEGT. CDR3 length equals 14 residues.

The rearrangement uses TRBV2 and TRBJ2-7, with TRBD2 identical over 7 bases. The CDR3 has 15 amino acids. The germline CDR1 and CDR2 sequences are SNHLY and FYNNEI. V lost 8 bases to trimming and J lost 0 bases; unmatched junction nucleotides: 10. The DNA for the CDR3 is TGTGCCAGCGCAGCCAACCGCGGGGGCTCCTACGAGCAGTACTTC. This encodes CASAANRGGSYEQYF.

The chain combines TRBV30 with TRBJ1-5; 9 nucleotides align to TRBD1. Germline CDR1 is GTSNPN and CDR2 is SVGIG (reference sequence). The length of the CDR3 is 15 residues. J gave up 6 bases and V 3 bases, and 9 bases lay outside the gene matches. CDR3: CAWSPGQGKSQPQHF. As DNA, the CDR3 is TGTGCCTGGAGCCCTGGACAGGGGAAGTCTCAGCCCCAGCATTTT.

Comment on this clone: Other DNA sequences in this specimen translate into the identical CDR3. V gene TRBV5-6 combines with J gene TRBJ2-5; D possibly matches TRBD1 or TRBD2 (6 bases each). The CDR3 extends over 14 amino acids. The V gene lost 0 bases and the J gene lost 5 bases, with 11 bases spanning the gap. In germline, CDR1 is SGHDT, CDR2 YYEEEE. The CDR3 sequence is CASSLAGAGETQYF. The CDR3 region has the DNA TGTGCCAGCAGCTTGGCGGGGGCCGGGGAGACCCAGTACTTC.

The chain combines TRBV25-1 with TRBJ1-5, with D perhaps TRBD1 (6 bases). With 5 bases removed from V and 3 bases from J, the gap between germline ends came to 17 bases. The CDR3 covers 16 residues. CDR1 and CDR2 (germline): MGHDK, SYGVNS. The CDR3 here is CASSPEGVGVNQPQHF. In nucleotides, the CDR3 is TGTGCCAGCAGTCCCGAGGGGGTAGGAGTCAATCAGCCCCAGCATTTT. Drawing the rest from reference TRBV25-1 and TRBJ1-5, the complete variable domain is EADIYQTPRYLVIGTGKKITLECSQTMGHDKMYWYQQDPGMELHLIHYSYGVNSTEKGDLSSESTVSRIRTEHFPLTLESARPSHTSQYLCASSPEGVGVNQPQHFGDGTRLSIL.

The rearrangement joins TRBV30 to TRBJ1-4, with D tentatively TRBD1 (6 bases). CDR1 is GTSNPN, CDR2 SVGIG, per germline (reference sequence). Trimming stripped 4 bases from V and 5 bases from J, with 11 bases between. This CDR3 has 13 amino acids. The CDR3 DNA reads as TGTGCCTGGACGGGGGCCAAGAATGAAAAACTGTTTTTT. Translated: CAWTGAKNEKLFF.

The rearrangement joins TRBV19 to TRBJ2-3; either TRBD1 or TRBD2 may supply D (5 bases each). The CDR3 is made up of 15 amino acids. The V end lost 4 bases, the J end lost 0 bases, and 11 bases lay between the germline ends. Germline CDR1 LNHDA, CDR2 SQIVND (reference sequence). CDR3 sequence: CASSNPGPSTDTQYF. The DNA for the CDR3 is TGTGCCAGTAGTAATCCGGGGCCTAGCACAGATACGCAGTATTTT.

This clone appeared a few times. This sequence joins TRBV20-1 and TRBJ1-1; D is ambiguous. The CDR3 totals 11 residues. The V gene lost 3 bases and the J gene lost 5 bases, with 7 bases spanning the gap. Germline CDR1 is DFQATT and CDR2 is SNEGSKA (reference sequence). CDR3 nucleotide sequence: TGCAGTGCTAGCCCCGATACTGAAGCTTTCTTT. Amino acid sequence: CSASPDTEAFF.

The chain is built from TRBV5-1 and TRBJ1-1, with D perhaps matching TRBD1 (5 bases). V was shortened by 0 bases and J by 3 bases, with 9 bases between the two germline ends. The CDR3 has 14 residues. Looked up from germline, CDR1 is SGHRS and CDR2 is YFSETQ. CDR3 residues: CASSLARRDTEAFF. The CDR3 DNA reads TGCGCCAGCAGCTTGGCCCGCAGGGACACTGAAGCTTTCTTT.

This chain joins TRBV6-6 and TRBJ1-2; D remains ambiguous. V gave up 6 bases and J gave up 0 bases, with 5 bases separating them. CDR1 MNHNY and CDR2 SVGAGI come from the germline V gene (reference sequence). The CDR3 runs to 12 residues. In nucleotides, the CDR3 is TGTGCCAGCAGACCCTCTAACTATGGCTACACCTTC. Its translation: CASRPSNYGYTF.

The gene calls are TRBV4-1 and TRBJ2-7; 10 positions agree with TRBD2. V lost 6 bases, J lost 3 bases, and 5 bases stayed unmatched. The CDR3 consists of 14 residues. Germline V lookup: CDR1 MGHRA, CDR2 YSYEKL. The CDR3 spells CASSTGLAVYEQYF. The CDR3 bases are TGCGCCAGCAGTACCGGACTAGCGGTCTACGAGCAGTACTTC.

A word on this clone: This sample includes further DNA sequences coding for the same CDR3. The CDR3, as DNA: TGTGCCAGCAGCGTATCGGGAGGTTACAATGAGCAGTTCTTC. The encoded protein is CASSVSGGYNEQFF. The chain carries TRBV9 and TRBJ2-1, with 7 bases that match TRBD2. From germline, CDR1 is SGDLS and CDR2 YYNGEE. J lost 4 bases, V lost 1 base, and 2 bases had no gene match. This CDR3 region has 14 residues.

This chain uses TRBV5-1 with TRBJ2-3; 10 nucleotides agree with TRBD2. There are 15 residues in the CDR3. Germline-derived CDR1 and CDR2 are SGHRS and YFSETQ. V shed 7 bases, J shed 5 bases, and the junction held 10 bases outside the gene matches. Written as DNA, the CDR3 is TGCGCCAGCCGGAGAGCGGGAGGGCCGGGAGATACGCAGTATTTT. Translating it yields CASRRAGGPGDTQYF. Full variable domain (rest looked up from reference TRBV5-1 and TRBJ2-3): KAGVTQTPRYLIKTRGQQVTLSCSPISGHRSVSWYQQTPGQGLQFLFEYFSETQRNKGNFPGRFSGRQFSNSRSEMNVSTLELGDSALYLCASRRAGGPGDTQYFGPGTRLTVL.

The count of this clone is one. V is TRBV7-3 and J is TRBJ1-2, with D possibly matching TRBD1 (5 bases). The CDR3 covers 13 residues. Deletions cut 0 bases from V and 6 bases from J, with 8 bases between. Germline CDR1 SGHTA, CDR2 FQGTGA. The CDR3 region has the DNA TGTGCCAGCAGCTTAACCAGGGAAGATGGCTACACCTTC. Protein sequence: CASSLTREDGYTF.

This chain joins TRBV21-1 and TRBJ2-7; the table calls TRBD2, which could not be checked here. TRBV21-1 is recorded as a pseudogene. CDR3 length: 15 amino acids. The CDR3 region has the DNA TGTGCCAGCAGCCAAGGGACTAGCGGCTCCTACGAGCAGTACTTC. It encodes CASSQGTSGSYEQYF.

The chain employs TRBV10-3 and TRBJ2-1, with 9 bases lining up with TRBD2. The trim removed 2 bases at V and 7 bases at J, leaving 9 bases unmatched. The CDR3 is 16 amino acids. Germline V gene sequence: CDR1 ENHRY, CDR2 SYGVKD. The CDR3 region has the DNA TGTGCCATCAGTGAGCCGACTAGCGGACCTGTAAATGAGCAGTTCTTC. This gives the protein CAISEPTSGPVNEQFF.

Notes on this clone: Other DNA sequences in this sample translate to the same CDR3. This chain links TRBV12-5 with TRBJ2-7; possibly TRBD2 for D (5 bases). V was trimmed by 5 bases and J by 0 bases, leaving 11 bases between them. CDR1 and CDR2 (germline): LGHNT, FRNRAP. The CDR3 length is 14 residues. CDR3 protein: CASGLGLASYEQYF. Written as DNA, the CDR3 is TGTGCTAGTGGTCTAGGACTTGCCTCCTACGAGCAGTACTTC.

This sequence joins TRBV7-2 and TRBJ2-6, with D perhaps TRBD2 (6 bases). In germline, CDR1 is SGHTA, CDR2 FQGNSA. CDR3 size: 16 residues. V was pared by 3 bases and J by 1 base, with 10 bases between. CDR3 in DNA: TGTGCCAGCAGCTTTGGGGGGACTTCTGGGGCCAACGTCCTGACTTTC. Its protein product is CASSFGGTSGANVLTF.

J is TRBJ2-2 and V is TRBV9; unclear D gene. Germline assignment: CDR1 SGDLS and CDR2 YYNGEE. Trimming stripped 0 bases from V and 1 base from J, with 7 bases between. The CDR3 sequence is 15 residues long. The CDR3 DNA sequence: TGTGCCAGCAGCGTAGATCCAGGGAACACCGGGGAGCTGTTTTTT. This encodes CASSVDPGNTGELFF.

The gene calls are TRBV18 and TRBJ1-1, with a possible D match to TRBD1 (5 bases). Trimming stripped 2 bases from V and 3 bases from J, with 7 bases between. Per germline, CDR1 KGHSH and CDR2 LQKENI. The CDR3 spans 13 residues. The CDR3 nucleotides read TGTGCCAGCTCACCAGGGGCAGACACTGAAGCTTTCTTT. This encodes CASSPGADTEAFF.

V gene TRBV4-1 combines with J gene TRBJ1-6, with 7 bases matching TRBD1. This CDR3 spans 15 amino acids. Germline loops: CDR1 MGHRA, CDR2 YSYEKL. The trim removed 1 base at V and 7 bases at J, leaving 4 bases unmatched. The CDR3 region is CASSQAAGGNSPLHF. The CDR3 coding sequence is TGCGCCAGCAGCCAAGCGGCAGGGGGAAATTCACCCCTCCACTTT.